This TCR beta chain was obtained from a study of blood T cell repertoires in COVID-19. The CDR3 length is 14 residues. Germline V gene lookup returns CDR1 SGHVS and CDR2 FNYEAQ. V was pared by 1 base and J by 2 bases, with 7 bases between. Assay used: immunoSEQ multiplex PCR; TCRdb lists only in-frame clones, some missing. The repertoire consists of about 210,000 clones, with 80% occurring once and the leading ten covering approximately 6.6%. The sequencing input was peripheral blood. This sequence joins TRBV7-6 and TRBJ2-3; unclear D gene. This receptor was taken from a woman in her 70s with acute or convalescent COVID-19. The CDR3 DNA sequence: TGTGCCAGCAGCTTAGGGCTCTCCACAGATACGCAGTATTTT. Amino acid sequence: CASSLGLSTDTQYF.